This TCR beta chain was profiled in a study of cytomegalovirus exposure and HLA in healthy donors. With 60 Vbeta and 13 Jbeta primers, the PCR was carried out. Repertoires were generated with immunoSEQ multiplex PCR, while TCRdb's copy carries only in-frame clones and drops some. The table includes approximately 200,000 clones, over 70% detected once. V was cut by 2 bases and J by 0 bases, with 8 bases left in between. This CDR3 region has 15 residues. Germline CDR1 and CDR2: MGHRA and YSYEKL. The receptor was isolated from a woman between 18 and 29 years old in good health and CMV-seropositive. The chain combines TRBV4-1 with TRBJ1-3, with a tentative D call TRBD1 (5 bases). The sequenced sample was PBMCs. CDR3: CASSQSDNSGNTIYF. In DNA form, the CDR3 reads TGCGCCAGCAGCCAATCGGACAACTCTGGAAACACCATATATTTT.